These 30 T cell receptor beta chains came from one sample sequenced in a study of naive and memory T cell subsets. For blood and skin samples, reverse transcription used TCR alpha and beta constant primers. TCRdb called the 5' RACE reads again in MiXCR, with one record for every CDR3 protein. This table has about 21,000 distinct CDR3 sequences, over 3.5% appearing once. Whole-blood samples were roughly 2.3 ml of peripheral blood from healthy adult volunteers. Source of these receptors: a male donor in good health.

In its sample, this clonotype was seen many times. V and J are TRBV6-2 or TRBV6-3 and TRBJ1-1; D perhaps matches TRBD1 (5 bases). Trimming left V 6 bases short and J 3 bases short, with 11 bases between. Germline CDR1 and CDR2: MNHEY and SVGEGT. This CDR3 has 13 residues. The CDR3 is CASSPLGDTEAFF. CDR3 nucleotide sequence: TGTGCCAGCAGCCCACTGGGGGACACTGAAGCTTTCTTT.

The V and J genes are TRBV6-2 or TRBV6-3 and TRBJ2-2; possible D gene TRBD1, 5 bases. The germline CDR1 and CDR2 sequences are MNHEY and SVGEGT. The V gene lost 6 bases and the J gene lost 5 bases, with 10 bases spanning the gap. This CDR3 is 13 amino acids long. The CDR3, as DNA: TGTGCCAGCAGAGGACAATATACCGGGGAGCTGTTTTTT. Translation gives CASRGQYTGELFF.

There are many counts of this clonotype. The rearrangement uses TRBV11-2 and TRBJ2-5; 8 bases are shared with TRBD1. With V trimmed by 4 bases and J by 1 base, 5 bases remained unmatched. The CDR3 runs 15 residues. Germline values: CDR1 SGHAT, CDR2 FQNNGV. CDR3 in DNA: TGTGCCAGCAGCTCCCCTGACAGGGGCCAAGAGACCCAGTACTTC. Translation gives CASSSPDRGQETQYF.

The sample holds many counts of this clonotype. This chain links TRBV30 with TRBJ1-5, with TRBD1 matching over 7 bases. CDR1 GTSNPN and CDR2 SVGIG come from the germline V gene (reference sequence). V dropped 2 bases and J dropped 5; count of bases not matched to a gene: 3. The CDR3 extends over 13 amino acids. CDR3 in DNA: TGTGCCTGGAGTCCGACAGGGTATCAGCCCCAGCATTTT. This sequence encodes CAWSPTGYQPQHF.

The sample holds many counts of this clonotype. The rearrangement joins TRBV19 to TRBJ2-2; D is unresolved. V dropped 4 bases and J dropped 7 bases, with 7 bases sitting between them. Per the germline V gene, CDR1 is LNHDA and CDR2 is SQIVND (reference sequence). The CDR3 is 12 residues long. This chain's CDR3 is CASSTSVGELFF. In DNA, the CDR3 is TGTGCCAGTAGTACCTCTGTCGGGGAGCTGTTTTTT.

This clonotype came up many times. The V and J genes are TRBV10-2 and TRBJ2-5, with TRBD2 matching over 11 bases. This CDR3 has 15 amino acids. The junction had 7 bases not matched to a gene; V was cut back by 3 bases and J by 7 bases. Germline CDR1 and CDR2: WSHSY and SAAADI. The CDR3 region is CASSDWGTSGSTQYF. In nucleotides, the CDR3 is TGCGCCAGCAGTGATTGGGGGACTAGCGGCTCGACCCAGTACTTC.

This clonotype was observed at least ten times. The DNA for the CDR3 is TGTGCCAGCAGTTACGTCAACAGGGGCTACACCTTC. It codes for CASSYVNRGYTF. The V gene is TRBV6-5, the J gene TRBJ1-2; D perhaps matches TRBD1 (5 bases). There are 12 residues in the CDR3. In germline, CDR1 is MNHEY, CDR2 SVGAGI. Trimming left V 2 bases short and J 8 bases short, with 9 bases between.

In this sample, this clonotype turned up many times. J is TRBJ2-2 and V is TRBV7-2; 12 bases agree with TRBD2. The germline V gene encodes CDR1 SGHTA and CDR2 FQGNSA. V was clipped by 4 bases and J by 5 bases; unmatched bases: 2. CDR3 size: 15 residues. The CDR3 coding sequence is TGTGCCAGCAGCTCTAGCGGGGGGGCAACCGGGGAGCTGTTTTTT. Translated: CASSSSGGATGELFF.

In this sample, this clonotype turned up many times. The chain couples TRBV20-1 to TRBJ2-3, with 14 bases aligning to TRBD2. V was pared by 5 bases and J by 1 base, with 5 bases of the junction left unmatched. This CDR3 comprises 16 residues. Germline V gene sequence: CDR1 DFQATT, CDR2 SNEGSKA (reference sequence). The CDR3 loop is CSAPTSGGVRTDTQYF. DNA of the CDR3: TGCAGTGCTCCGACTAGCGGGGGGGTTCGCACAGATACGCAGTATTTT.

This clonotype was seen repeatedly, ten times or more. The V and J genes are TRBV7-2 and TRBJ2-2; D might be TRBD1 (6 bases). The length of the CDR3 is 17 residues. Germline values: CDR1 SGHTA, CDR2 FQGNSA. The V end lost 5 bases, the J end lost 7 bases, and 23 bases lay between the germline ends. The chain's CDR3 is CASSHGTFSPLGGELFF. Written as DNA, the CDR3 is TGTGCCAGCAGCCACGGGACATTTAGCCCCCTTGGCGGGGAGCTGTTTTTT.

This clonotype was observed a few times. This chain joins TRBV5-6 and TRBJ1-1; TRBD1 matches at 7 bases. The germline V gene encodes CDR1 SGHDT and CDR2 YYEEEE. J gave up 3 bases and V 6 bases, and 8 bases lay outside the gene matches. The CDR3 is made up of 14 amino acids. CDR3 protein: CASTAGGRYTEAFF. The CDR3 bases are TGTGCCAGCACAGCAGGGGGAAGGTACACTGAAGCTTTCTTT.

This clonotype has a count of ten or more. The chain is built from TRBV29-1 and TRBJ2-7; maybe TRBD1 (6 bases). With 1 base removed from V and 4 bases from J, the gap between germline ends came to 17 bases. From germline, CDR1 is SQVTM and CDR2 ANQGSEA. The CDR3 consists of 15 residues. The CDR3 here is CSVEVGSLGGYEQYF. CDR3 bases: TGCAGCGTTGAAGTAGGGAGTCTAGGGGGTTACGAGCAGTACTTC.

The V gene is TRBV5-4, the J gene TRBJ2-2; 9 positions agree with TRBD2. The CDR3 has 17 residues. CDR1 and CDR2 (germline): SGHNT, YYREEE (reference sequence). The V segment lost 3 bases and the J segment 5 bases; nucleotides outside the gene matches: 11. In nucleotides, the CDR3 is TGTGCCAGCAGCTCGGGGGGGACTAGCAGTCGAACCGGGGAGCTGTTTTTT. It is translated as CASSSGGTSSRTGELFF. The full variable domain, completed using reference TRBV5-4 and TRBJ2-2, is ETGVTQSPTHLIKTRGQQVTLRCSSQSGHNTVSWYQQALGQGPQFIFQYYREEENGRGNFPPRFSGLQFPNYSSELNVNALELDDSALYLCASSSGGTSSRTGELFFGEGSRLTVL.

This clonotype was detected many times. V and J are TRBV4-1 and TRBJ2-5, with 7 positions matching TRBD2. Germline V gene sequence: CDR1 MGHRA, CDR2 YSYEKL. The junction had 0 bases not matched to a gene; V was cut back by 2 bases and J by 0 bases. CDR3 size: 14 residues. For the CDR3, the DNA is TGCGCCAGCAGCCAAAGCGGGAACCAAGAGACCCAGTACTTC. Translating it yields CASSQSGNQETQYF.

This clonotype was detected many times. The J gene is TRBJ2-2, the V gene TRBV12-3 or TRBV12-4; D not certain. V was clipped by 4 bases and J by 6 bases, with 3 bases between them. The CDR3 runs to 11 residues. The CDR3 reads CASSYSGELFF. For the CDR3, the DNA is TGTGCCAGCAGTTACTCCGGGGAGCTGTTTTTT.

This clonotype came up many times. The V and J genes are TRBV10-3 and TRBJ2-7, with D perhaps matching TRBD1 (6 bases). CDR1 is ENHRY, CDR2 SYGVKD, per germline. The CDR3 has 14 residues. V lost 7 bases to trimming and J lost 5 bases, with 18 bases between them. CDR3 DNA sequence: TGTGCCATCACGCGGTCGGCAGGGGCGGACGAGCAGTACTTC. It translates to CAITRSAGADEQYF.

This chain joins TRBV5-1 and TRBJ1-4; D is possibly TRBD1 (5 bases). From germline, CDR1 is SGHRS and CDR2 YFSETQ. This CDR3 spans 15 amino acids. Trimming stripped 3 bases from V and 2 bases from J, with 11 bases between. The DNA for the CDR3 is TGCGCCAGCAGCTCCCGGGGGGGGACTAATGAAAAACTGTTTTTT. Encoded protein: CASSSRGGTNEKLFF.

This clonotype has a count of ten or more. The rearrangement uses TRBV7-9 and TRBJ2-7; 8 bases align to TRBD1. The junction had 11 bases not matched to a gene; V was cut back by 5 bases and J by 2 bases. Germline loops: CDR1 SEHNR, CDR2 FQNEAQ (reference sequence). The CDR3 contains 16 residues. Here the CDR3 reads CASSITGGLAPYEQYF. The CDR3 DNA sequence: TGTGCCAGCAGCATTACAGGGGGGCTAGCTCCCTACGAGCAGTACTTC.

This clonotype was counted ten times or more. Compared with germline, one end of the junction differs, possibly owing to a read error. The CDR3: CAWSVLGGSRSF. As DNA, the CDR3 is TGTGCCTGGAGTGTACTCGGCGGCTCCAGATCATTT. The V gene is TRBV30, the J gene TRBJ1-4; the D is unclear. Germline V gives CDR1 GTSNPN, CDR2 SVGIG (reference sequence). The CDR3 covers 12 residues.

This clonotype was seen more than once but under ten times. The gene calls are TRBV25-1 and TRBJ2-7; tentative D call: TRBD2 (5 bases). V was cut by 2 bases and J by 0 bases, with 17 bases left in between. The CDR3 spans 17 residues. Per germline, CDR1 MGHDK and CDR2 SYGVNS. CDR3 region: CASSEGSLGRISYEQYF. CDR3 DNA sequence: TGTGCCAGCAGTGAAGGGAGCTTGGGCAGGATCTCCTACGAGCAGTACTTC.

This clonotype came up many times. This chain connects TRBV6-6 to TRBJ2-3; a weak D match, TRBD1 (5 bases). There are 14 residues in the CDR3. Looked up from germline, CDR1 is MNHNY and CDR2 is SVGAGI (reference sequence). The V end lost 2 bases, the J end lost 1 base, and 7 bases lay between the germline ends. CDR3 loop: CASSYGAGTDTQYF. CDR3 coding DNA: TGTGCCAGCAGTTACGGGGCAGGCACAGATACGCAGTATTTT.

At least ten counts were recorded for this clonotype. The chain recombines TRBV9 with TRBJ1-2; D is unresolved. The V gene lost 4 bases and the J gene lost 6 bases, with 16 bases spanning the gap. The CDR3 totals 14 residues. The germline gives CDR1 SGDLS, CDR2 YYNGEE. This chain's CDR3 is CASSPTSIIDGYTF. The CDR3 DNA sequence: TGTGCCAGCAGCCCCACGTCCATTATTGATGGCTACACCTTC. Together with reference TRBV9 and TRBJ1-2, the CDR3 gives the full variable domain: DSGVTQTPKHLITATGQRVTLRCSPRSGDLSVYWYQQSLDQGLQFLIQYYNGEERAKGNILERFSAQQFPDLHSELNLSSLELGDSALYFCASSPTSIIDGYTFGSGTRLTVV.

This clonotype was seen many times. The V and J genes are TRBV29-1 and TRBJ2-3; tentative D call: TRBD2 (6 bases). The germline V gene has CDR1 SQVTM and CDR2 ANQGSEA. The CDR3 length is 21 residues. Trimming left V 0 bases short and J 2 bases short, with 30 bases between. The CDR3 coding sequence is TGCAGCGTTGAAGATCTATGGGAGGACATACTAGGCCGTTTTGACACAGATACGCAGTATTTT. As protein: CSVEDLWEDILGRFDTDTQYF.

This clonotype was recorded many times. The V and J genes are TRBV9 and TRBJ2-2; no clear D. This CDR3 is 13 amino acids long. V lost 0 bases to trimming and J lost 6 bases, with 6 bases between them. The germline V gene encodes CDR1 SGDLS and CDR2 YYNGEE. The CDR3 protein is CASSVVLAGELFF. CDR3 nucleotide sequence: TGTGCCAGCAGCGTAGTCCTTGCCGGGGAGCTGTTTTTT.

In this sample, this clonotype turned up many times. V and J are TRBV5-4 and TRBJ2-1; a weak D match, TRBD2 (6 bases). This CDR3 is 14 amino acids long. The germline CDR1 and CDR2 sequences are SGHNT and YYREEE (reference sequence). The V gene lost 7 bases and the J gene lost 7 bases, with 18 bases spanning the gap. CDR3 DNA: TGTGCCAGCGGTGTTAGACTAGTAGGGAATGAGCAGTTCTTC. This translates into CASGVRLVGNEQFF.

This clonotype was found many times. The rearrangement uses TRBV12-3 or TRBV12-4 and TRBJ2-1; D gene uncertain. CDR3 length: 10 amino acids. V lost 4 bases and J 6 bases, leaving 1 base between the germline ends. Here the CDR3 DNA reads TGTGCCAGCAGTTCCAATGAGCAGTTCTTC. It specifies CASSSNEQFF.

This clonotype was detected ten times or more. This chain joins TRBV6-6 and TRBJ1-1; weak D call: TRBD1 (5 bases). CDR3 length equals 14 residues. Trimming took 6 bases from V and 0 from J, leaving 11 bases between them. The germline V gene has CDR1 MNHNY and CDR2 SVGAGI (reference sequence). CDR3 loop: CASRLQVMNTEAFF. The CDR3 region has the DNA TGTGCCAGCAGGCTACAGGTCATGAACACTGAAGCTTTCTTT.

This clonotype was picked up many times. J is TRBJ2-7 and V is TRBV6-2 or TRBV6-3, with D tentatively TRBD1 (5 bases). CDR1 MNHEY and CDR2 SVGEGT come from the germline V gene. The CDR3 is 13 residues long. V was cut by 6 bases and J by 4 bases, with 13 bases left in between. The CDR3 here is CASSAGWIYEQYF. The CDR3 nucleotides read TGTGCCAGCAGCGCAGGGTGGATTTACGAGCAGTACTTC.

This clonotype was found many times. The chain carries TRBV10-3 and TRBJ2-3; a weak D match, TRBD2 (6 bases). Germline lookup yields CDR1 ENHRY and CDR2 SYGVKD. This CDR3 comprises 16 residues. Trimming removed 2 bases at V and 0 bases at J, with 12 bases between. The CDR3 sequence is CAISEPGRGSTDTQYF. The CDR3 DNA reads TGTGCCATCAGTGAGCCCGGACGGGGGAGCACAGATACGCAGTATTTT.

This clonotype was observed at least ten times. The V and J genes are TRBV7-3 and TRBJ2-3, with a possible D match to TRBD2 (6 bases). This CDR3 has 16 residues. Germline V CDR1 and CDR2: SGHTA, FQGTGA. Trimming cost V 2 bases and J 4 bases, with 16 bases left between them. The chain's CDR3 is CASSLEWRGGADTQYF. CDR3 coding DNA: TGTGCCAGCAGCTTAGAGTGGAGAGGCGGGGCAGATACGCAGTATTTT.